This TCR beta chain was captured in a study of T cells after yellow fever vaccination. Study-wide points: The study re-detected most primary-vaccination clones after the booster (96% CD4, roughly 91% CD8). Repertoires sorted by FACS could include abundant clonotypes that are contaminants from the bulk population. A small proportion of clonotypes was detected in both the CD4 and CD8 compartments. Peak timing came faster in the weaker secondary response, day 5 versus 15.

The CDR3 runs 14 residues. V gave up 5 bases and J gave up 6 bases, with 13 bases separating them. Germline assignment: CDR1 SGHVS and CDR2 FNYEAQ. In its sample, this clonotype was seen many times. Its antigen is not known. TCRdb recomputed calls from the 5' RACE reads with MiXCR, one row per CDR3 protein. The sample has approximately 90,000 distinct CDR3 sequences; roughly 5.2% are singletons. This sequence joins TRBV7-6 and TRBJ2-2; D might be TRBD1 or TRBD2, each matching 5 bases. The TCR comes from a man in his late teens or twenties who received the YFV17D yellow fever vaccine. This specimen consisted of CD8+ T cells sorted from PBMCs, obtained 10 days after the yellow fever booster vaccination. CDR3 nucleotides: TGTGCCAGCAGCCTCACCGGGACCTCCGGGGAGCTGTTTTTT. This encodes CASSLTGTSGELFF. Full variable domain (outside the CDR3, taken from reference TRBV7-6 and TRBJ2-2): GAGVSQSPRYKVTKRGQDVALRCDPISGHVSLYWYRQALGQGPEFLTYFNYEAQQDKSGLPNDRFSAERPEGSISTLTIQRTEQRDSAMYRCASSLTGTSGELFFGEGSRLTVL.